These T cell receptor beta chains were read from a single sample in a study of T cell repertoires in cytomegalovirus infection. TCRdb fed the reads into MiXCR, producing one record per CDR3 protein. The sample includes 680,000 or so distinct CDR3 sequences, roughly 35% of them seen just once. Sample: PBMCs. The receptors stem from a human donor in good health (CMV status not recorded). Some clones in this sample may be carry-over from other donors' samples. The CDR3 runs from the conserved cysteine through the conserved F or W. The order of the fields is D gene, clone size, V gene, J gene, CDR3 DNA, CDR3 protein. A D gene is named only where the DNA matches it firmly. Expanded clones are given a class, and other clones once, few, many or no size at all.

D: -; size: few; V: TRBV18; J: TRBJ2-7; DNA: TGTGCCAGCTCCCCGGGACTCGTCTACGAGCAGTACTTC; CDR3: CASSPGLVYEQYF
D: TRBD1; size: few; V: TRBV11-3; J: TRBJ2-3; DNA: TGTGCCAGCAGCCCCGGACAGGCCTACACAGATACGCAGTATTTT; CDR3: CASSPGQAYTDTQYF
D: -; size: -; V: TRBV7-3; J: TRBJ2-5; DNA: TGTGCCAGCAGCTTCCAGCGACAAGAGACCCAGTACTTC; CDR3: CASSFQRQETQYF
D: -; size: few; V: TRBV5-1; J: TRBJ2-5; DNA: TGCGCCAGCAGCCCCCTAGGCGAGGCTTGGGAAGAGACCCAGTACTTC; CDR3: CASSPLGEAWEETQYF
D: -; size: -; V: TRBV7-6; J: TRBJ2-5; DNA: TGTGCCAGCAGCTTAACCACAGCGGGAGAGACCCAGTACTTC; CDR3: CASSLTTAGETQYF
D: TRBD2; size: -; V: TRBV28; J: TRBJ2-1; DNA: TGTGCCAGCAGTTTTAGCGGGAGTGGGGTGCGGAATGAGCAGTTCTTC; CDR3: CASSFSGSGVRNEQFF
D: TRBD2; size: few; V: TRBV7-6; J: TRBJ2-3; DNA: TGTGCCAGCAGCTTGTTAGCGGGGAGGGGCACAGATACGCAGTATTTT; CDR3: CASSLLAGRGTDTQYF
D: TRBD2; size: few; V: TRBV19; J: TRBJ2-2; DNA: TGTGCCAGTAGTATAGCGTTACTAGCGGGGGAAGGGGAGCTGTTTTTT; CDR3: CASSIALLAGEGELFF
D: -; size: -; V: TRBV20-1; J: TRBJ1-1; DNA: TGCAGTGCGCGAGGGAACCATGAAGCTTTCTTT; CDR3: CSARGNHEAFF
D: -; size: -; V: TRBV11-1; J: TRBJ1-5; DNA: TGTGCCAGCAGTCCTGTCTCGCAAAACAATCAGCCCCAGCATTTT; CDR3: CASSPVSQNNQPQHF
D: TRBD1; size: few; V: TRBV20-1; J: TRBJ1-2; DNA: TGCAGTGCTGCTCTCGGGACAGGGACGTATGGCTACACCTTC; CDR3: CSAALGTGTYGYTF
D: TRBD1; size: many; V: TRBV28; J: TRBJ1-5; DNA: TGTGCCAGCAGTTTAATCAGACAGGGGGCCCAGCCCCAGCATTTT; CDR3: CASSLIRQGAQPQHF
D: TRBD1; size: -; V: TRBV5-6; J: TRBJ2-3; DNA: TGTGCCAGCAGCCCAGTGACAGGGTCCCCCACAGATACGCAGTATTTT; CDR3: CASSPVTGSPTDTQYF
D: -; size: -; V: TRBV12-3/TRBV12-4; J: TRBJ2-1; DNA: TGTGCCAGCAGAGTATCGAGCCAGGGGGGCTCCTACAATGAGCAGTTCTTC; CDR3: CASRVSSQGGSYNEQFF
D: TRBD1; size: -; V: TRBV7-2; J: TRBJ1-5; DNA: TGTGCCAGCAGACCTGGGACAGGGTTGGGTTCCTATCAGCCCCAGCATTTT; CDR3: CASRPGTGLGSYQPQHF
D: TRBD1; size: few; V: TRBV7-3; J: TRBJ2-2; DNA: TGTGCCAGCAGCGCCCCAGGGGGTCGGACCGGGGAGCTGTTTTTT; CDR3: CASSAPGGRTGELFF
D: -; size: many; V: TRBV7-3; J: TRBJ1-1; DNA: TGTGCCAGCAGCCCGGCCGGTTTTATGAACACTGAAGCTTTCTTT; CDR3: CASSPAGFMNTEAFF
D: -; size: -; V: TRBV28; J: TRBJ1-4; DNA: TGTGCCAGCAGCGAACTGACAGAGGTATATGAAAAACTGTTTTTT; CDR3: CASSELTEVYEKLFF
D: -; size: -; V: TRBV4-2; J: TRBJ1-6; DNA: TGTGCCAGCCGCCGGGGGAGCTCCTATAATTCACCCCTCCACTTT; CDR3: CASRRGSSYNSPLHF
D: TRBD2; size: once; V: TRBV6-5; J: TRBJ2-3; DNA: TGTGCCAGCAGTGCCCTCCAGCTAGCGGGAGTTGCAGATACGCAGTATTTT; CDR3: CASSALQLAGVADTQYF
D: TRBD2; size: -; V: TRBV7-6; J: TRBJ2-7; DNA: TGTGCCAGCAGCTTAGCGGGAGGGAAAGACGAGCAGTCCTTC; CDR3: CASSLAGGKDEQSF
D: -; size: -; V: TRBV19; J: TRBJ1-1; DNA: TGTGCCAGTAGTATAACCGGCACCATGAACACTGAAGCTTTCTTT; CDR3: CASSITGTMNTEAFF
D: TRBD1; size: few; V: TRBV7-2; J: TRBJ1-4; DNA: TGTGCCAGCAGCCTCAGGGGGCTGGCTAATGAAAAACTGTTTTTT; CDR3: CASSLRGLANEKLFF
D: -; size: few; V: TRBV27; J: TRBJ1-5; DNA: TGTGCCAGCAGGGCCCACAGGGACCTGGATCAGCCCCAGCATTTT; CDR3: CASRAHRDLDQPQHF
D: TRBD2; size: few; V: TRBV14; J: TRBJ2-1; DNA: TGTGCCAGCAGCCCCTTCCTCCCGGGACTAGGGATTGGCAATGAGCAGTTCTTC; CDR3: CASSPFLPGLGIGNEQFF
D: -; size: -; V: TRBV28; J: TRBJ1-2; DNA: TGTGCCAGCACCGAGGCCAGGGGCGGCTACACCTTC; CDR3: CASTEARGGYTF
D: TRBD2; size: -; V: TRBV12-3/TRBV12-4; J: TRBJ2-3; DNA: TGTGCCAGCAAAACTACCGGGACTAGCGGGTTCCGTAGCACAGATACGCAGTATTTT; CDR3: CASKTTGTSGFRSTDTQYF
D: -; size: -; V: TRBV5-6; J: TRBJ1-1; DNA: TGTGCCAGCAGCCCGGATCCCACTGAAGCTTTCTTT; CDR3: CASSPDPTEAFF
D: -; size: -; V: TRBV2; J: TRBJ2-5; DNA: TGTGCCAGCAGTGGCGGGGAGGACGACCAAGAGACCCAGTACTTC; CDR3: CASSGGEDDQETQYF
D: -; size: -; V: TRBV14; J: TRBJ2-4; DNA: TGTGCCAGCAGCCAATTAGGACAGCCGACTCAACTAGCCAAAAACATTCAGTACTTC; CDR3: CASSQLGQPTQLAKNIQYF
D: -; size: few; V: TRBV7-8; J: TRBJ1-6; DNA: TGTGCCAGCAGCGGCAGGACTGACCTTGGCGCACCCCTCCACTTT; CDR3: CASSGRTDLGAPLHF
D: TRBD2; size: -; V: TRBV28; J: TRBJ2-7; DNA: TGTGCCAGCAGTTTATTCGGCGGGAGGGCCTACGAGCAGTACTTC; CDR3: CASSLFGGRAYEQYF
D: -; size: -; V: TRBV9; J: TRBJ1-1; DNA: TGTGCCAGCAGCCCTCGTGTAGGGAGTGGGACTGAAGCTTTCTTT; CDR3: CASSPRVGSGTEAFF
D: TRBD2; size: -; V: TRBV6-8; J: TRBJ2-1; DNA: TGTGCCAGCAGTTACTCGGAGACTAGCGGGAGACATAATGAGCAGTTCTTC; CDR3: CASSYSETSGRHNEQFF
D: -; size: -; V: TRBV12-3/TRBV12-4; J: TRBJ1-3; DNA: TGTGCCAGCAGTCCGGGTCCAGCGGTCTTGGGAAACACCATATATTTT; CDR3: CASSPGPAVLGNTIYF
D: -; size: -; V: TRBV2; J: TRBJ1-2; DNA: TGTGCCAGCAGTGAAGGCGGACAGCCCAACATCTATGGCTACACCTTC; CDR3: CASSEGGQPNIYGYTF
D: -; size: -; V: TRBV3-1; J: TRBJ1-5; DNA: TGTGCCAGCAGCCAACTATTTAGCAATCAGCCCCAGCATTTT; CDR3: CASSQLFSNQPQHF
D: -; size: many; V: TRBV7-2; J: TRBJ1-6; DNA: TGTGCCAGCAGCTTAGAGCCTTTGGGCTCCTATAATTCACCCCTCCACTTT; CDR3: CASSLEPLGSYNSPLHF